The next 10 T cell receptor beta chains were all read from a single sample in a study of identical twins. MiXCR was run by TCRdb on the 5' RACE reads, yielding one entry per CDR3 protein. The sample holds a few hundred thousand distinct CDR3 sequences; roughly 9% are singletons and the top ten take over 7%. Sequences were obtained from naive T cells sorted from blood. The receptors here all came from a woman aged 45-65 years in good health.

The V and J genes are TRBV4-1 and TRBJ1-1; 8 positions agree with TRBD1. Germline values: CDR1 MGHRA, CDR2 YSYEKL. The CDR3 contains 18 residues. Germline trimming cut 1 base from V and 0 bases from J; bases unmatched to any gene: 10. This CDR3 reads CASSQVIRRTGMNTEAFF. The CDR3 region has the DNA TGCGCCAGCAGCCAAGTTATACGTCGGACAGGGATGAACACTGAAGCTTTCTTT.

A few counts support this clonotype. The chain has TRBV3-1 and TRBJ2-7; 8 nucleotides line up with TRBD2. CDR3 length: 15 residues. Germline V lookup: CDR1 LGHDT, CDR2 YNNKEL (reference sequence). With V trimmed by 2 bases and J by 6 bases, 9 bases remained unmatched. The DNA for the CDR3 is TGTGCCAGCAGCCAAACCGGGACTAGGAAGGCCGAGCAGTACTTC. Its protein is CASSQTGTRKAEQYF.

This clonotype was counted between two and nine times. This chain uses TRBV9 with TRBJ2-2; no reliable D call. There are 16 residues in the CDR3. Trimming removed 6 bases from V and 5 bases from J, with 20 bases in between. CDR1 SGDLS and CDR2 YYNGEE come from the germline V gene. This chain's CDR3 is CASTVAPRVGTGELFF. The CDR3 DNA is TGTGCCAGCACCGTGGCCCCCCGGGTCGGTACCGGGGAGCTGTTTTTT.

This sequence joins TRBV12-3 or TRBV12-4 and TRBJ1-1; tentative D call: TRBD1 (6 bases). The CDR3 length is 17 residues. Trimming stripped 5 bases from V and 1 base from J, with 20 bases between. CDR3: CASSPARGPGPNTEAFF. The DNA of the CDR3 is TGTGCCAGCAGTCCTGCCAGGGGCCCAGGGCCGAACACTGAAGCTTTCTTT.

The chain employs TRBV7-8 and TRBJ2-1; 10 positions agree with TRBD2. The CDR3 has 18 amino acids. V gave up 4 bases and J gave up 7 bases; unmatched junction bases: 16. The germline gives CDR1 SGHVS, CDR2 FQNEAQ. CDR3 sequence: CASSWGIFEAGGLNEQFF. The CDR3 DNA sequence: TGTGCCAGCAGCTGGGGCATTTTTGAAGCGGGAGGGTTAAATGAGCAGTTCTTC.

This clonotype was recorded a few times. This chain joins TRBV29-1 and TRBJ2-7, with D uncertain. Trimming removed 5 bases at V and 3 bases at J, with 8 bases between. The CDR3 is 11 amino acids. Germline V CDR1 and CDR2: SQVTM, ANQGSEA. The CDR3 DNA is TGCAGCGTTTACAGTGGCTACGAGCAGTACTTC. Amino acid sequence: CSVYSGYEQYF.

This clonotype has only a few counts. V and J are TRBV5-1 and TRBJ2-2; D gene unclear. Germline values: CDR1 SGHRS, CDR2 YFSETQ. The CDR3 has 14 residues. V lost 2 bases to trimming and J lost 8 bases, with 13 bases between them. The CDR3 nucleotides read TGCGCCAGCAGCTTACTCCTGTCACCGGGGGAGCTGTTTTTT. Amino acid sequence: CASSLLLSPGELFF.

This chain links TRBV29-1 with TRBJ2-2; D is undetermined. V lost 7 bases and J lost 5, with 8 bases in between. The length of the CDR3 is 11 residues. The germline CDR1 and CDR2 sequences are SQVTM and ANQGSEA. CDR3 residues: CSGGRTGELFF. The CDR3 DNA reads as TGCAGCGGGGGAAGGACCGGGGAGCTGTTTTTT.

This clonotype appeared a few times. This chain connects TRBV25-1 to TRBJ2-3; 7 bases match TRBD2. Germline loops: CDR1 MGHDK, CDR2 SYGVNS. The CDR3 is 15 amino acids. V trimming: 1 base; J trimming: 4 bases; junction bases outside the gene matches: 5. The CDR3 spells CASSESGGVADTQYF. The DNA of the CDR3 is TGTGCCAGCAGTGAATCGGGGGGAGTCGCAGATACGCAGTATTTT.

This chain joins TRBV15 and TRBJ2-1, with D possibly being TRBD2 (6 bases). CDR1 LNHNV and CDR2 YYDKDF come from the germline V gene (reference sequence). V lost 1 base and J lost 1, with 14 bases in between. CDR3 length: 17 amino acids. The CDR3 DNA reads as TGTGCCACCAGCAGAGGGATACTAGCTGCTTCCTACAATGAGCAGTTCTTC. It codes for CATSRGILAASYNEQFF.